These T cell receptor beta chains were read from a single sample in a study of T cell responses to AZD1222 COVID-19 vaccine. Assay: immunoSEQ multiplex PCR; the TCRdb copy retains only in-frame clones and omits some. The sample yields roughly 78,000 clones, nearly 85% seen once. The starting material was peripheral blood, obtained on day 0 of AZD1222 vaccination. The receptors were sampled from an adult in good health. The CDR3 runs from the conserved cysteine through the conserved F or W. The order of the fields is V gene, clone size, D gene, J gene, CDR3 DNA, CDR3 protein. D genes are given only for firm matches. Size tells how often a clone was seen (once, few, many) or the class of an expanded clone, and some rows leave it out.

v_call: TRBV10-1; clone_size: once; d_call: .; j_call: TRBJ1-1; cdr3_nt: TGCGCCAGCAGTGGATTACGGGGAACGGGAAACACTGAAGCTTTCTTT; cdr3_aa: CASSGLRGTGNTEAFF
v_call: TRBV4-1; clone_size: .; d_call: .; j_call: TRBJ2-3; cdr3_nt: TGCGCCAGCAGGGAGCAGGGTGGCGGCACAGATACGCAGTATTTT; cdr3_aa: CASREQGGGTDTQYF
v_call: TRBV2; clone_size: .; d_call: TRBD1; j_call: TRBJ1-5; cdr3_nt: TGTGCCAGCAGTGGACAGGGGGCTGGTCAGCCCCAGCATTTT; cdr3_aa: CASSGQGAGQPQHF
v_call: TRBV18; clone_size: .; d_call: .; j_call: TRBJ2-3; cdr3_nt: TGTGCCAGCTCACCATTGGCAGGGGCCACAGATACGCAGTATTTT; cdr3_aa: CASSPLAGATDTQYF
v_call: TRBV19; clone_size: .; d_call: TRBD1; j_call: TRBJ1-5; cdr3_nt: TGTGCCAGTAGTATAGGACAGGGAGGCAATCAGCCCCAGCATTTT; cdr3_aa: CASSIGQGGNQPQHF
v_call: TRBV19; clone_size: .; d_call: .; j_call: TRBJ1-1; cdr3_nt: TGTGCCAGTAGTTTCTTGGACAGCGTCGCTTTCTTT; cdr3_aa: CASSFLDSVAFF
v_call: TRBV18; clone_size: .; d_call: .; j_call: TRBJ2-6; cdr3_nt: TGTGCCAGCTCACCTCGGGACGGGTCTGGGGCCAACGTCCTGACTTTC; cdr3_aa: CASSPRDGSGANVLTF
v_call: TRBV2; clone_size: .; d_call: .; j_call: TRBJ2-7; cdr3_nt: TGTGCCAGCAGTGATGTCAGAGCGACAGACTTATGGTCCTACGAGCAGTACTTC; cdr3_aa: CASSDVRATDLWSYEQYF
v_call: TRBV30; clone_size: .; d_call: .; j_call: TRBJ2-5; cdr3_nt: TGTGCCTGGAGCCCTGGACTGAAAGAGACCCAGTACTTC; cdr3_aa: CAWSPGLKETQYF
v_call: TRBV5-4; clone_size: .; d_call: .; j_call: TRBJ2-7; cdr3_nt: TGTGCCAGCAGCTTGCGGGGGACCTACGAGCAGTACTTC; cdr3_aa: CASSLRGTYEQYF
v_call: TRBV10-2; clone_size: once; d_call: .; j_call: TRBJ1-2; cdr3_nt: TGCGCCAGCAGTGGGGCACAAAGTAACTATGGCTACACCTTC; cdr3_aa: CASSGAQSNYGYTF
v_call: TRBV11-2; clone_size: .; d_call: TRBD2; j_call: TRBJ2-1; cdr3_nt: TGTGCCAGCAGCCTAAGACTACTAGCGGGAGGCTCCTACAATGAGCAGTTCTTC; cdr3_aa: CASSLRLLAGGSYNEQFF
v_call: TRBV27; clone_size: .; d_call: .; j_call: TRBJ2-7; cdr3_nt: TGTGCCAGCAGTCCATCATCAGGGGTTGTCTCCTACGAGCAGTACTTC; cdr3_aa: CASSPSSGVVSYEQYF
v_call: TRBV11-3; clone_size: .; d_call: .; j_call: TRBJ2-3; cdr3_nt: TGTGCCAGCAGCTTGGCGGCTAGCACAGATACGCAGTATTTT; cdr3_aa: CASSLAASTDTQYF
v_call: TRBV5-4; clone_size: .; d_call: TRBD2; j_call: TRBJ2-4; cdr3_nt: TGTGCCAGCAGACCAAGCGGGGGATCAGCCAAAAACATTCAGTACTTC; cdr3_aa: CASRPSGGSAKNIQYF
v_call: TRBV20-1; clone_size: few; d_call: .; j_call: TRBJ2-1; cdr3_nt: TGCAGTGCTAGTACTTTGCAACCCAGCTCCTACAATGAGCAGTTCTTC; cdr3_aa: CSASTLQPSSYNEQFF
v_call: TRBV30; clone_size: .; d_call: TRBD1; j_call: TRBJ2-7; cdr3_nt: TGTGCCTGGTCAGGGGGCTCCTACGAGCAGTACTTC; cdr3_aa: CAWSGGSYEQYF
v_call: TRBV20-1; clone_size: .; d_call: .; j_call: TRBJ1-4; cdr3_nt: TGCAGTGCTAGTGGGGGATTGAACGTGGAAAAACTGTTTTTT; cdr3_aa: CSASGGLNVEKLFF
v_call: TRBV6-6; clone_size: .; d_call: .; j_call: TRBJ2-7; cdr3_nt: TGTGCCAGCAGTAGAACCTACGAGCAGTACTTC; cdr3_aa: CASSRTYEQYF
v_call: TRBV9; clone_size: .; d_call: TRBD2; j_call: TRBJ2-3; cdr3_nt: TGTGCCAGCAGCGTAGCGGGACTAGCGGGGGGGCAAGATACGCAGTATTTT; cdr3_aa: CASSVAGLAGGQDTQYF
v_call: TRBV4-3; clone_size: few; d_call: TRBD2; j_call: TRBJ2-5; cdr3_nt: TGCGCCAGCAGCCAAGTCCCTAGCGGGGAAGAGACCCAGTACTTC; cdr3_aa: CASSQVPSGEETQYF
v_call: TRBV19; clone_size: .; d_call: TRBD1; j_call: TRBJ1-5; cdr3_nt: TGTGCCAGTAGTGCGGACAGGGGGGGTCAGCCCCAGCATTTT; cdr3_aa: CASSADRGGQPQHF
v_call: TRBV6-2/TRBV6-3; clone_size: .; d_call: .; j_call: TRBJ2-5; cdr3_nt: TGTGCCAGCAGTTACACGACAGTCCGGGAGACCCAGTACTTC; cdr3_aa: CASSYTTVRETQYF
v_call: TRBV5-1; clone_size: .; d_call: TRBD1; j_call: TRBJ2-5; cdr3_nt: TGCGCCAGCAGCTTGGCCGGGACAGGGGGCATCGAGACCCAGTACTTC; cdr3_aa: CASSLAGTGGIETQYF
v_call: TRBV4-1; clone_size: once; d_call: TRBD1; j_call: TRBJ1-5; cdr3_nt: TGCGCCAGCAGCCGGGGACAGCAAAGCTCCCAGCCCCAGCATTTT; cdr3_aa: CASSRGQQSSQPQHF
v_call: TRBV4-2; clone_size: .; d_call: .; j_call: TRBJ2-6; cdr3_nt: TGTGCCAGCAGCCAAGAGGGGAGGAACTCTGGGGCCAACGTCCTGACTTTC; cdr3_aa: CASSQEGRNSGANVLTF
v_call: TRBV7-9; clone_size: .; d_call: .; j_call: TRBJ1-5; cdr3_nt: TGTGCCAGCAGTTCGGGCTTCAATCAGCCCCAGCATTTT; cdr3_aa: CASSSGFNQPQHF
v_call: TRBV15; clone_size: .; d_call: .; j_call: TRBJ2-7; cdr3_nt: TGTGCCACCAGCAGAGGGACAGAAGCCTACGAGCAGTACTTC; cdr3_aa: CATSRGTEAYEQYF
v_call: TRBV7-9; clone_size: .; d_call: TRBD2; j_call: TRBJ2-7; cdr3_nt: TGTGCCAGCAGCTTAGCGGCGGGGGAGACCTACGAGCAGTACTTC; cdr3_aa: CASSLAAGETYEQYF
v_call: TRBV5-1; clone_size: once; d_call: TRBD1; j_call: TRBJ2-7; cdr3_nt: TGCGCCAGCAGCTTGGATGGACAGGGGGCCCACGAGCAGTACTTC; cdr3_aa: CASSLDGQGAHEQYF
v_call: TRBV6-1; clone_size: .; d_call: .; j_call: TRBJ2-1; cdr3_nt: TGTGCCAGCAGTGAGGGCCACCAGCAGTTCTTC; cdr3_aa: CASSEGHQQFF
v_call: TRBV29-1; clone_size: .; d_call: .; j_call: TRBJ1-1; cdr3_nt: TGCAGCGTTGAAGATTTCTTGGGGGGCCGAGGGACTGAAGCTTTCTTT; cdr3_aa: CSVEDFLGGRGTEAFF
v_call: TRBV12-3/TRBV12-4; clone_size: once; d_call: .; j_call: TRBJ2-5; cdr3_nt: TGTGCCAGCAGTGGGTGGCCCCAAGAGACCCAGTACTTC; cdr3_aa: CASSGWPQETQYF
v_call: TRBV5-1; clone_size: few; d_call: .; j_call: TRBJ2-3; cdr3_nt: TGCGCCAGCAGCCAGGACCCGAAGAGCACAGATACGCAGTATTTT; cdr3_aa: CASSQDPKSTDTQYF
v_call: TRBV19; clone_size: .; d_call: TRBD1; j_call: TRBJ2-1; cdr3_nt: TGTGCCAGTAGTAGGGGACAGGGGTCCTACAATGAGCAGTTCTTC; cdr3_aa: CASSRGQGSYNEQFF
v_call: TRBV10-3; clone_size: .; d_call: TRBD1; j_call: TRBJ2-3; cdr3_nt: TGTGCCATCAGTGCAACAGGGGCCACAGATACGCAGTATTTT; cdr3_aa: CAISATGATDTQYF
v_call: TRBV21-1; clone_size: .; d_call: .; j_call: TRBJ2-4; cdr3_nt: .; cdr3_aa: CASSWASGSKAKNIQYF
v_call: TRBV2; clone_size: .; d_call: TRBD2; j_call: TRBJ2-5; cdr3_nt: TGTGCCAGCAGGACTAGCGGGAGCTCCCAAGAGACCCAGTACTTC; cdr3_aa: CASRTSGSSQETQYF
v_call: TRBV10-2; clone_size: .; d_call: TRBD1; j_call: TRBJ2-2; cdr3_nt: TGCGCCAGCAGTGAGTCGAGGGACAGGGACACCGGGGAGCTGTTTTTT; cdr3_aa: CASSESRDRDTGELFF
v_call: TRBV5-6; clone_size: .; d_call: TRBD1; j_call: TRBJ1-1; cdr3_nt: TGTGCCAGCGGAGACAGGGGGCGACCCTTGACTGAAGCTTTCTTT; cdr3_aa: CASGDRGRPLTEAFF
v_call: TRBV24-1; clone_size: medium-sized; d_call: TRBD1; j_call: TRBJ2-7; cdr3_nt: TGTGCCACCAGTGATACGGCAACCAGGGGGCTATACGAGCAGTACTTC; cdr3_aa: CATSDTATRGLYEQYF
v_call: TRBV6-5; clone_size: .; d_call: TRBD1; j_call: TRBJ1-1; cdr3_nt: TGTGCCAGCAGTTACTATACTGCAGGGGGCGCCTGGTCTTTCTTT; cdr3_aa: CASSYYTAGGAWSFF
v_call: TRBV5-1; clone_size: .; d_call: TRBD2; j_call: TRBJ2-3; cdr3_nt: TGCGCCAGCAGCACATCCGGGACTAGCGAAAGGGGGACGCAGTATTTT; cdr3_aa: CASSTSGTSERGTQYF
v_call: TRBV7-2; clone_size: few; d_call: .; j_call: TRBJ1-2; cdr3_nt: TGTGCCAGCAGCTTAACCCCGCCTTCAACAGGCTACACCTTC; cdr3_aa: CASSLTPPSTGYTF
v_call: TRBV12-3/TRBV12-4; clone_size: .; d_call: .; j_call: TRBJ2-1; cdr3_nt: TGTGCCAGCAGTTTAGTGTCCGGTACTAGGTGGTTCTTC; cdr3_aa: CASSLVSGTRWFF
v_call: TRBV29-1; clone_size: few; d_call: .; j_call: TRBJ1-4; cdr3_nt: TGCAGCGCCACCGGGGGCTCAACTAATGAAAAACTGTTTTTT; cdr3_aa: CSATGGSTNEKLFF
v_call: TRBV30; clone_size: .; d_call: .; j_call: TRBJ1-5; cdr3_nt: TGTGCCTGGAGTGTCTGGGGGGCCAGCAATCAGCCCCAGCATTTT; cdr3_aa: CAWSVWGASNQPQHF
v_call: TRBV12-5; clone_size: .; d_call: .; j_call: TRBJ2-5; cdr3_nt: TGTGCTAGTGGCCCCGCCGGGCCCGGGGTGGAGACCCAGTACTTC; cdr3_aa: CASGPAGPGVETQYF
v_call: TRBV15; clone_size: .; d_call: .; j_call: TRBJ1-4; cdr3_nt: TGTGCCACCAGCAGTCCACAGGGAAACGATGAAAAACTGTTTTTT; cdr3_aa: CATSSPQGNDEKLFF
v_call: TRBV30; clone_size: .; d_call: .; j_call: TRBJ2-7; cdr3_nt: TGTGCCTGGAGTGGGGCCGGCTACGAGCAGTACTTC; cdr3_aa: CAWSGAGYEQYF
v_call: TRBV9; clone_size: .; d_call: .; j_call: TRBJ2-3; cdr3_nt: TGTGCCAGCAGCGTTCGTCCGGCGGGGGCTCGGTCAGATACGCAGTATTTT; cdr3_aa: CASSVRPAGARSDTQYF
v_call: TRBV7-9; clone_size: .; d_call: .; j_call: TRBJ1-2; cdr3_nt: TGTGCCAGCAGCTTAGACGGCCCCGCGGGATTAGGTGGTGGCTACACCTTC; cdr3_aa: CASSLDGPAGLGGGYTF
v_call: TRBV6-1; clone_size: .; d_call: .; j_call: TRBJ2-5; cdr3_nt: TGTGCCAGCAGTGAATATGGCAGCTGGTACTTC; cdr3_aa: CASSEYGSWYF
v_call: TRBV3-1/TRBV3-2; clone_size: .; d_call: TRBD2; j_call: TRBJ2-1; cdr3_nt: TGTGCCAGCAGCCAAGGGACTAGATATGAGCAGTTCTTC; cdr3_aa: CASSQGTRYEQFF